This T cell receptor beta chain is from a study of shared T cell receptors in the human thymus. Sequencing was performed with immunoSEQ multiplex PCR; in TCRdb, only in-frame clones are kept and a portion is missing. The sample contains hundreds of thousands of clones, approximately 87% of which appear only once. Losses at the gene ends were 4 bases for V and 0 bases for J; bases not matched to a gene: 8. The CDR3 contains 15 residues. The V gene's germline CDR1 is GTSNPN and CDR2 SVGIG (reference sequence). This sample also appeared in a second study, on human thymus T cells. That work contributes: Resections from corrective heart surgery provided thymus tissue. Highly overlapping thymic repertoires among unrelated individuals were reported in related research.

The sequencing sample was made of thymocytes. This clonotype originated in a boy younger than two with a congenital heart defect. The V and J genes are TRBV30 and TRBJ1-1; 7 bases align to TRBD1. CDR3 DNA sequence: TGTGCCTGGACCCCTCAGACAGGGTTGAACACTGAAGCTTTCTTT. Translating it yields CAWTPQTGLNTEAFF.